This T cell receptor beta chain was observed in a study of human T cells and chemical hapten exposure. Study information: It was small differences in pooled library volume that mainly caused per-sample TCR yields to vary.

Using its own MiXCR run on the RACE reads, TCRdb lists one record per CDR3 protein. The table lists just under 65,000 distinct CDR3 sequences, 9.5% to 12% of them singletons, with roughly 2.3% in the top ten. Study outcomes and limitations: TCRs whose frequency exceeded 1 in 1000 remained the same following DPC sensitization. Alopecia in all donors means immunity may differ from healthy individuals.

The time point was: patch test 3, about 24 weeks after DPC sensitization. Treatment reported: therapeutic diphenylcyclopropenone sensitization with weekly scalp DPC. The study extracted total RNA from unfractionated whole blood. This clonotype came up many times. Antigen: not known. The V and J ends lost 9 bases and 1 base, in that order; junction bases with no gene match: 11. The V gene's germline CDR1 is MNHNS and CDR2 SASEGT. The length of the CDR3 is 17 residues. Sample: whole blood, taken in connection with sensitization to the hapten diphenylcyclopropenone (DPC). This chain connects TRBV6-1 to TRBJ2-3; TRBD2 aligns across 12 bases. This receptor was taken from a woman in her thirties with alopecia areata. Some clones in this sample may be carry-over from other donors' samples. The CDR3 is CASDSPTSGGRTDTQYF. The CDR3 DNA sequence: TGTGCCAGTGACTCCCCCACTAGCGGGGGGCGCACAGATACGCAGTATTTT.